This TCR beta chain emerged from a study of radiotherapy plus CTLA-4 blockade in lung cancer. Study information: Patients showed objective responses in 15% to 20% of cases and disease control in under 40%. The study, taken as a whole, reports: TCR clones of tumor origin grew in blood after radiotherapy plus ipilimumab.

Method: immunoSEQ multiplex PCR; TCRdb's copy keeps in-frame clones and lacks some. The table includes more than 95,000 clones, about 70% detected once. The CDR3 is 17 residues long. Trimming took 2 bases from V and 0 from J, leaving 14 bases between them. Germline CDR1 is ENHRY and CDR2 is SYGVKD. This clone was recorded a few times. Its antigen is still unknown. The source of this sequence is a human donor with non-small cell lung cancer who had a partial response to radiotherapy plus ipilimumab. Some clones in this sample may be carry-over from other donors' samples. The source material was peripheral blood, sampled from a patient treated with radiotherapy plus ipilimumab. The chain carries TRBV10-3 and TRBJ1-3; a weak D match, TRBD1 (5 bases). In DNA form, the CDR3 reads TGTGCCATCAGTGAGGGGGTGACAGCAACCTCTGGAAACACCATATATTTT. It specifies CAISEGVTATSGNTIYF.